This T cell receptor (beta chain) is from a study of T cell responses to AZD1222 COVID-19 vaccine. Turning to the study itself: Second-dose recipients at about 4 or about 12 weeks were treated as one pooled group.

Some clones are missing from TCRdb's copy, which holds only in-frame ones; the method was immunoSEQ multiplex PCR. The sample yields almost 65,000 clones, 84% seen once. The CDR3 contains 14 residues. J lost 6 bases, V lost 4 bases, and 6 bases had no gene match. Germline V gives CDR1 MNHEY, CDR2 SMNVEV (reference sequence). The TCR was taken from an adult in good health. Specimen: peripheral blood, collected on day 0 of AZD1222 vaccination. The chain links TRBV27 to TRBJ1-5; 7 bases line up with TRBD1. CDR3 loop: CASSYRDRGQPQHF. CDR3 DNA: TGTGCCAGCAGTTATAGGGACAGAGGTCAGCCCCAGCATTTT.